The 30 T cell receptor beta chains below come from one sample, sequenced in a study of cytomegalovirus exposure and HLA in healthy donors. Generated by immunoSEQ multiplex PCR, the TCRdb table keeps only in-frame clones and is missing some. This table has under 85,000 clones, approximately 95% appearing once. The sequencing input was PBMCs. The receptors originated from a woman between 18 and 29 years old in good health and CMV-seronegative.

J is TRBJ2-1 and V is TRBV11-3; 12 bases are shared with TRBD2. V gave up 3 bases and J gave up 3 bases; unmatched junction bases: 3. Germline-derived CDR1 and CDR2 are SGHNT and YENEEA. The CDR3 runs to 16 residues. The chain's CDR3 is CASSFRTSGVYNEQFF. The CDR3 DNA reads as TGTGCCAGCAGCTTCCGGACTAGCGGGGTCTACAATGAGCAGTTCTTC.

The chain carries TRBV7-2 and TRBJ1-3; D gene uncertain. The germline V gene has CDR1 SGHTA and CDR2 FQGNSA. V shed 4 bases and J shed 4 bases, with 8 bases lying between them. This CDR3 has 13 amino acids. The CDR3 region is CASSSHGGNTIYF. The CDR3 coding sequence is TGTGCCAGCAGCTCCCACGGGGGAAACACCATATATTTT.

This chain links TRBV7-9 with TRBJ2-1; 12 nucleotides agree with TRBD2. Germline V gene sequence: CDR1 SEHNR, CDR2 FQNEAQ (reference sequence). The junction had 6 bases not matched to a gene; V was cut back by 5 bases and J by 1 base. This CDR3 region has 17 residues. The CDR3 nucleotides are TGTGCCAGCAGCCGAGGACTAGCGGGGAGATCCTACAATGAGCAGTTCTTC. It translates to CASSRGLAGRSYNEQFF.

The V gene is TRBV27, the J gene TRBJ2-1, with 9 bases fitting TRBD1. CDR3 length equals 14 residues. The V gene end was trimmed by 8 bases and the J gene end by 3 bases; junction bases not matched to a gene: 5. Germline CDR1 and CDR2: MNHEY and SMNVEV (reference sequence). As DNA, the CDR3 is TGTGCCAGCTCTAGGGACAGGGACTACAATGAGCAGTTCTTC. This gives the protein CASSRDRDYNEQFF.

The rearrangement joins TRBV9 to TRBJ1-1; possible D gene TRBD1, 5 bases. CDR3 length: 15 residues. CDR1 and CDR2 (germline): SGDLS, YYNGEE. The V gene lost 0 bases and the J gene lost 3 bases, with 12 bases spanning the gap. CDR3 protein: CASSVGGRVDTEAFF. CDR3 nucleotides: TGTGCCAGCAGCGTAGGGGGCAGGGTCGACACTGAAGCTTTCTTT.

The chain combines TRBV2 with TRBJ1-5; D may be TRBD1 (5 bases). V dropped 4 bases and J dropped 5 bases, with 12 bases sitting between them. The CDR3 is made up of 14 amino acids. Germline loops: CDR1 SNHLY, CDR2 FYNNEI. CDR3 in DNA: TGTGCCAGCAGTGCAGGGCCCGCCTATCAGCCCCAGCATTTT. It is translated as CASSAGPAYQPQHF.

The genes are TRBV7-9 and TRBJ2-6, with TRBD2 identical over 10 bases. Germline lookup yields CDR1 SEHNR and CDR2 FQNEAQ (reference sequence). This CDR3 has 18 amino acids. Trimming removed 5 bases from V and 0 bases from J; junction bases left unmatched: 7. CDR3 amino acids: CASSPGLAAYSGANVLTF. CDR3 coding DNA: TGTGCCAGCAGCCCCGGACTAGCGGCGTACTCTGGGGCCAACGTCCTGACTTTC.

V gene TRBV30 combines with J gene TRBJ2-5; TRBD2 matches 7 bases. CDR1 and CDR2 from the germline V gene are GTSNPN and SVGIG (reference sequence). J was trimmed by 5 bases and V by 2 bases; bases with no gene match: 5. The length of the CDR3 is 13 residues. The CDR3 nucleotides are TGTGCCTGGAGTCCCCTGGGGGGGGAGACCCAGTACTTC. Translating gives CAWSPLGGETQYF.

Comments on this clone: A read error may produce the germline difference seen at one junction end. The chain carries TRBV11-3 and TRBJ2-7, with D tentatively TRBD2 (5 bases). Germline V gene lookup returns CDR1 SGHNT and CDR2 YENEEA. This CDR3 comprises 13 residues. As DNA, the CDR3 is TGTGCCAGCAGCTCCCCACCGGGGTACTCCCAGGACTTC. It translates to CASSSPPGYSQDF.

This sequence joins TRBV4-1 and TRBJ1-1; D gene unclear. The CDR3 length is 14 residues. V gave up 5 bases and J gave up 4 bases, with 14 bases separating them. The V gene's germline CDR1 is MGHRA and CDR2 YSYEKL. The CDR3 region has the DNA TGCGCCAGCAGCGCCCCTGGGCTGATCACTGAAGCTTTCTTT. Translating it yields CASSAPGLITEAFF.

The chain links TRBV6-1 to TRBJ1-1, with D possibly matching TRBD1 (6 bases). CDR3 length: 14 amino acids. CDR1 is MNHNS and CDR2 is SASEGT in the germline V gene. Trimming took 5 bases from V and 4 from J, leaving 14 bases between them. The CDR3 DNA follows: TGTGCCAGCAGTAGGGGGAATCGGGGCACTGAAGCTTTCTTT. Amino acid sequence: CASSRGNRGTEAFF.

The J gene is TRBJ2-7, the V gene TRBV28; weak D call: TRBD2 (5 bases). V gave up 2 bases and J gave up 2 bases, with 19 bases separating them. Germline V gene data show CDR1 as MDHEN and CDR2 as SYDVKM. This CDR3 spans 17 amino acids. Here the CDR3 reads CASSLNPDLGVTYEQYF. As DNA, the CDR3 is TGTGCCAGCAGTTTAAACCCAGATCTGGGAGTAACCTACGAGCAGTACTTC.

CDR3 nucleotide sequence: TGCAGCGTTGAAGGGGGTTTTCGGGACAGGGTCAACGAGCAGTACTTC. Translated: CSVEGGFRDRVNEQYF. The V and J genes are TRBV29-1 and TRBJ2-7, with 9 nucleotides matching TRBD1. The CDR3 loop spans 16 amino acids. The V segment lost 1 base and the J segment 5 bases; nucleotides outside the gene matches: 12. Per germline, CDR1 SQVTM and CDR2 ANQGSEA.

The rearrangement links TRBV6-1 to TRBJ2-1, with 7 bases fitting TRBD2. Unmatched junction bases numbered 6, after V lost 1 base and J lost 6 bases. CDR1 is MNHNS, CDR2 SASEGT, per germline. The CDR3 covers 15 residues. The CDR3 DNA is TGTGCCAGCAGTGAAGGGGAGGGAAGTTCCAATGAGCAGTTCTTC. Translating gives CASSEGEGSSNEQFF.

The chain is built from TRBV7-3 and TRBJ1-2; TRBD1 is a possible D gene (6 bases). The CDR3 runs to 14 residues. CDR1 and CDR2 (germline): SGHTA, FQGTGA. Trimming removed 4 bases at V and 8 bases at J, with 17 bases between. CDR3 nucleotide sequence: TGTGCCAGCAGCTCCATTCCACAGGGCGGCGGCTACACCTTC. It is translated as CASSSIPQGGGYTF. Full variable domain (rest looked up from reference TRBV7-3 and TRBJ1-2): GAGVSQTPSNKVTEKGKYVELRCDPISGHTALYWYRQSLGQGPEFLIYFQGTGAADDSGLPNDRFFAVRPEGSVSTLKIQRTERGDSAVYLCASSSIPQGGGYTFGSGTRLTVV.

V usage is TRBV7-9 and J usage is TRBJ2-2, with 7 positions matching TRBD1. The germline V gene has CDR1 SEHNR and CDR2 FQNEAQ (reference sequence). V shed 5 bases and J 6 bases; nucleotides not matched to a gene: 12. The CDR3 is 16 residues long. CDR3 region: CASSAYNRGFAGELFF. The DNA for the CDR3 is TGTGCCAGCAGCGCCTATAACAGGGGATTCGCCGGGGAGCTGTTTTTT.

The chain uses TRBV7-2 and TRBJ2-7; unclear D gene. The CDR3 runs 13 residues. Trimming pared 1 base from V and 7 bases from J, leaving 11 bases between. Germline loops: CDR1 SGHTA, CDR2 FQGNSA. CDR3 region: CASSLVESREQYF. CDR3 DNA sequence: TGTGCCAGCAGCTTAGTTGAGTCGAGGGAGCAGTACTTC.

The chain has TRBV28 and TRBJ1-3, with a weak D call TRBD1 (6 bases). Germline-derived CDR1 and CDR2 are MDHEN and SYDVKM. V lost 4 bases, J lost 1 base, and 8 bases lay in between. CDR3 length equals 14 residues. The CDR3 DNA follows: TGTGCCAGCAGTTCAGGACAGTCTGGAAACACCATATATTTT. This encodes CASSSGQSGNTIYF.

The gene calls are TRBV29-1 and TRBJ2-3; the match to TRBD2 covers 10 bases. The CDR3 contains 16 residues. With V trimmed by 4 bases and J by 5 bases, 12 bases remained unmatched. CDR1 and CDR2 from the germline V gene are SQVTM and ANQGSEA. The CDR3, as DNA: TGCAGCGTTGGACTCGGGGCTAGCGGGAGCGGAGATACGCAGTATTTT. Translating it yields CSVGLGASGSGDTQYF.

This chain joins TRBV23-1 and TRBJ2-7; 9 positions agree with TRBD2. TRBV23-1 is sorted into the ORF group, with uncertain function. This CDR3 has 20 amino acids. Trimming took 0 bases from V and 3 from J; bases not matched to a gene: 18. Here the CDR3 reads CASSQSKAAGGHQRLYEQYF. The DNA for the CDR3 is TGCGCCAGCAGTCAATCGAAGGCGGCGGGAGGGCACCAGAGACTCTACGAGCAGTACTTC.

This chain joins TRBV19 and TRBJ1-6; 8 positions agree with TRBD1. J gave up 5 bases and V 6 bases, and 3 bases lay outside the gene matches. The CDR3 sequence is 14 residues long. Germline V gives CDR1 LNHDA, CDR2 SQIVND (reference sequence). The CDR3 DNA reads as TGTGCCAGTAGACAGGGGGTGGATAATTCACCCCTCCACTTT. Protein product: CASRQGVDNSPLHF.

This clone has only one observation. The chain joins TRBV6-4 to TRBJ1-4; unclear D gene. The CDR3 extends over 15 amino acids. The V end was cut by 2 bases, the J end by 8 bases, with 15 bases between. The germline V gene encodes CDR1 MRHNA and CDR2 SNTAGT. CDR3 protein: CASSDVAGPGEKLFF. The CDR3 bases are TGTGCCAGCAGTGACGTTGCAGGTCCGGGGGAAAAACTGTTTTTT.

This chain uses TRBV14 with TRBJ2-1, with D possibly TRBD2 on 5 matching bases. The germline V and J ends were trimmed by 1 base and 4 bases, with 17 bases remaining between them. The CDR3 runs to 17 residues. Germline V CDR1 and CDR2: SGHDN, FVKESK. CDR3 amino acids: CASSQGSRADIYNEQFF. CDR3 coding DNA: TGTGCCAGCAGCCAAGGAAGTCGAGCGGATATATACAATGAGCAGTTCTTC.

The gene calls are TRBV10-2 and TRBJ2-1; 10 positions match TRBD1. This CDR3 contains 15 residues. V lost 5 bases, J lost 2 bases, and 3 bases stayed unmatched. CDR1 is WSHSY and CDR2 is SAAADI in the germline V gene. The CDR3 loop is CASSLGTGAYNEQFF. The CDR3 DNA reads as TGCGCCAGCAGTTTAGGGACAGGGGCCTACAATGAGCAGTTCTTC.

CDR3 in DNA: TGTGCCTGGAACGCTGTCGGGGGGCACGAGCAGTACTTC. Protein sequence: CAWNAVGGHEQYF. This chain uses TRBV30 with TRBJ2-7, with D possibly TRBD2 on 7 matching bases. CDR3 length: 13 residues. Per germline, CDR1 GTSNPN and CDR2 SVGIG (reference sequence). V lost 4 bases and J 5 bases, leaving 15 bases between the germline ends.

V is TRBV6-5 and J is TRBJ2-5, with TRBD1 as a possible D gene (6 bases). Trimming took 2 bases from V and 2 from J, leaving 9 bases between them. Germline V gene sequence: CDR1 MNHEY, CDR2 SVGAGI. This CDR3 has 14 amino acids. DNA for the CDR3: TGTGCCAGCAGTTACGGGACACTACAAGAGACCCAGTACTTC. It yields the protein CASSYGTLQETQYF.

The CDR3 sequence: CACPAGGASDTQYF. The CDR3 coding sequence is TGTGCCTGCCCCGCAGGGGGCGCATCAGATACGCAGTATTTT. The V gene is TRBV30, the J gene TRBJ2-3; 8 nucleotides line up with TRBD1. From germline, CDR1 is GTSNPN and CDR2 SVGIG (reference sequence). The CDR3 covers 14 residues. V lost 6 bases, J lost 4 bases, and 9 bases stayed unmatched. The entire variable domain, with the rest obtained from reference TRBV30 and TRBJ2-3, is as follows: SQTIHQWPATLVQPVGSPLSLECTVEGTSNPNLYWYRQAAGRGLQLLFYSVGIGQISSEVPQNLSASRPQDRQFILSSKKLLLSDSGFYLCACPAGGASDTQYFGPGTRLTVL.

The V gene is TRBV27, the J gene TRBJ2-1; 8 bases are a match to TRBD1. This CDR3 region has 15 residues. Trimming removed 6 bases from V and 4 bases from J; junction bases left unmatched: 8. The germline V gene encodes CDR1 MNHEY and CDR2 SMNVEV (reference sequence). CDR3 bases: TGTGCCAGCAGGAAGGACAGGGACCCATACAATGAGCAGTTCTTC. Translation: CASRKDRDPYNEQFF.

This clone was picked up one time. The chain joins TRBV2 to TRBJ1-1; D possibly corresponds to TRBD1 (6 bases). Germline lookup yields CDR1 SNHLY and CDR2 FYNNEI. V was clipped by 5 bases and J by 7 bases, with 14 bases between them. The CDR3 is 13 residues long. The CDR3 loop reads CASSHGGQYEAFF. The CDR3 nucleotides are TGTGCCAGCAGTCACGGAGGACAGTATGAAGCTTTCTTT.

The chain is built from TRBV30 and TRBJ2-1, with 12 bases identical to TRBD2. CDR1 and CDR2 from the germline V gene are GTSNPN and SVGIG (reference sequence). The length of the CDR3 is 16 residues. The ends lost 4 bases at V and 4 bases at J; junction bases unmatched: 8. The DNA for the CDR3 is TGTGCCTGGACTAGCGGGGGGGCATGGGCATACAATGAGCAGTTCTTC. The encoded protein is CAWTSGGAWAYNEQFF.